These 10 T cell receptor beta chains came from one sample sequenced in a study of T cell changes during pregnancy in multiple sclerosis. The method was immunoSEQ multiplex PCR; TCRdb's version includes in-frame clones alone and lacks a portion of them. The profile shows around 71,000 clones, approximately 90% of them singletons. The sample consisted of peripheral blood, taken in the third trimester of pregnancy. The receptors derive from a female donor with multiple sclerosis, enrolled in a pregnancy study.

This clone was counted once. The chain recombines TRBV19 with TRBJ1-5; no definite D call. Between the trimmed V and J ends, which lost 7 bases and 0 bases, there was a span of 16 bases. CDR3 length: 16 residues. Germline-derived CDR1 and CDR2 are LNHDA and SQIVND (reference sequence). CDR3 sequence reads: CASTLSGGNSNQPQHF. The CDR3 coding sequence is TGTGCCAGTACCCTATCGGGAGGGAATAGCAATCAGCCCCAGCATTTT.

The chain carries TRBV4-2 and TRBJ2-1, with a tentative D call TRBD2 (6 bases). This CDR3 has 16 amino acids. With 4 bases removed from V and 5 bases from J, the gap between germline ends came to 18 bases. Germline V gives CDR1 LGHNA, CDR2 YNFKEQ. The CDR3 region is CASSPRGRRAHNEQFF. The CDR3 region has the DNA TGTGCCAGCAGCCCGCGGGGCAGGAGGGCCCACAATGAGCAGTTCTTC.

With regard to this clone: The sample has other DNA sequences that encode this CDR3 too. The chain is built from TRBV19 and TRBJ1-1; no clear D gene. Per germline, CDR1 LNHDA and CDR2 SQIVND (reference sequence). V lost 1 base to trimming and J lost 1 base, with 10 bases between them. The CDR3 extends over 15 amino acids. CDR3: CASSIGPGKNTEAFF. The CDR3 region has the DNA TGTGCCAGTAGTATAGGCCCCGGTAAGAACACTGAAGCTTTCTTT.

The rearrangement joins TRBV29-1 to TRBJ2-5; 13 positions match TRBD2. The V gene's germline CDR1 is SQVTM and CDR2 ANQGSEA. The CDR3 is made up of 16 amino acids. V lost 4 bases to trimming and J lost 2 bases; unmatched junction nucleotides: 7. CDR3 amino acids: CSVVLGTSGEQETQYF. CDR3 sequence (DNA): TGCAGCGTTGTCCTCGGGACTAGCGGGGAACAAGAGACCCAGTACTTC.

This clone was counted only a few times. This chain joins TRBV9 and TRBJ1-5, with D perhaps TRBD1 (6 bases). The ends were cut back, 4 bases at V and 6 bases at J, with 11 bases in the middle. Germline assignment: CDR1 SGDLS and CDR2 YYNGEE. The CDR3 sequence is 13 residues long. The CDR3 spells CASSPTGIQPQHF. The CDR3 DNA reads TGTGCCAGCAGCCCAACAGGGATTCAGCCCCAGCATTTT.

This clone showed up just once. The rearrangement joins TRBV28 to TRBJ1-5; D is uncertain. V was cut by 2 bases and J by 3 bases, with 8 bases left in between. Germline V gene lookup returns CDR1 MDHEN and CDR2 SYDVKM. This CDR3 has 14 amino acids. The CDR3 here is CASSLGGNNQPQHF. The CDR3 DNA sequence: TGTGCCAGCAGTTTAGGCGGAAACAATCAGCCCCAGCATTTT.

This sequence joins TRBV6-5 and TRBJ2-5; tentative D call: TRBD2 (6 bases). CDR1 is MNHEY and CDR2 is SVGAGI in the germline V gene. The CDR3 covers 15 residues. V shed 7 bases and J shed 3 bases, with 18 bases lying between them. CDR3 sequence reads: CASKETREREETQYF. CDR3 coding DNA: TGTGCCAGCAAGGAGACTCGGGAGAGGGAAGAGACCCAGTACTTC.

The gene calls are TRBV28 and TRBJ2-1; 8 bases are shared with TRBD2. The length of the CDR3 is 20 residues. The junction had 19 bases not matched to a gene; V was cut back by 6 bases and J by 0 bases. In germline, CDR1 is MDHEN, CDR2 SYDVKM. As DNA, the CDR3 is TGTGCCAGCAGCTCCCTCCCGGGGCTAGCGGGTACTAGCTCCTACAATGAGCAGTTCTTC. Its translation is CASSSLPGLAGTSSYNEQFF.

The V call is TRBV13, the J call TRBJ1-5, with D possibly matching TRBD1 (5 bases). Germline V CDR1 and CDR2: PRHDT, FYEKMQ (reference sequence). This CDR3 has 14 amino acids. V was trimmed by 5 bases and J by 4 bases, leaving 12 bases between them. CDR3 protein: CASSNGRGNQPQHF. The CDR3 nucleotides are TGTGCCAGCAGCAACGGAAGGGGTAATCAGCCCCAGCATTTT.

This clone was counted a few times. The chain uses TRBV4-3 and TRBJ2-7; 8 bases line up with TRBD2. The V segment lost 0 bases and the J segment 1 base; nucleotides outside the gene matches: 2. The germline CDR1 and CDR2 sequences are LGHNA and YSLEER. The CDR3 spans 15 residues. The CDR3 DNA follows: TGCGCCAGCAGCCAAGAACTAGCGGAATCCTACGAGCAGTACTTC. The encoded protein is CASSQELAESYEQYF.